Shown below are 31 T cell receptor beta chains from a single sample sequenced in a study of T cell repertoires in cytomegalovirus infection. TCRdb reprocessed the reads via MiXCR and lists one record per CDR3 protein. The data show fewer than 85,000 distinct CDR3 sequences, approximately 45% seen once. Their antigen targets remain unknown. Here the sequenced sample was CD8+ T cells from cultured PBMCs, taken from culture after CMV antigen stimulation. All receptors come from a human donor in good health (CMV status not recorded). Some clones in this sample may be carry-over from other donors' samples.

This clonotype occurred a few times. The chain couples TRBV4-1 to TRBJ2-7; 7 bases match TRBD1. V was pared by 4 bases and J by 3 bases, with 6 bases of the junction left unmatched. Germline CDR1 and CDR2: MGHRA and YSYEKL. The CDR3 is made up of 14 amino acids. Written as DNA, the CDR3 is TGCGCCAGCAGCCCCCGGACAGGAAACTACGAGCAGTACTTC. Encoded protein: CASSPRTGNYEQYF.

The CDR3 region has the DNA TGTGCCAGCAGCCCCTCAGCAGTTCAGAACTATGGCTACACCTTC. Protein: CASSPSAVQNYGYTF. The chain combines TRBV7-3 with TRBJ1-2; D remains ambiguous. Per the germline V gene, CDR1 is SGHTA and CDR2 is FQGTGA. V was cut by 5 bases and J by 2 bases, with 15 bases left in between. CDR3 length: 15 residues.

This clonotype has a handful of counts. The V call is TRBV11-2, the J call TRBJ2-7; D may be TRBD1 (8 bases). Trimming removed 4 bases from V and 6 bases from J, with 13 bases in between. This CDR3 contains 13 residues. Germline-derived CDR1 and CDR2 are SGHAT and FQNNGV. CDR3 DNA: TGTGCCAGCAGCTCGGACAGGGAGGGCGAGCAGTACTTC. Residues: CASSSDREGEQYF. The full variable domain, completed using reference TRBV11-2 and TRBJ2-7, is EAGVAQSPRYKIIEKRQSVAFWCNPISGHATLYWYQQILGQGPKLLIQFQNNGVVDDSQLPKDRFSAERLKGVDSTLKIQPAKLEDSAVYLCASSSDREGEQYFGPGTRLTVT.

The chain couples TRBV2 to TRBJ1-1, with a weak D call TRBD1 (5 bases). Germline-derived CDR1 and CDR2 are SNHLY and FYNNEI. CDR3 length: 15 amino acids. V was cut by 6 bases and J by 2 bases, with 16 bases left in between. The CDR3 protein is CASSDTGDRNTEAFF. CDR3 coding DNA: TGTGCCAGCAGCGATACAGGAGATAGAAACACTGAAGCTTTCTTT.

V is TRBV6-5 and J is TRBJ1-2; 8 positions match TRBD1. The CDR3 is made up of 14 amino acids. The germline gives CDR1 MNHEY, CDR2 SVGAGI. V shed 3 bases and J 4 bases; nucleotides not matched to a gene: 4. The CDR3 nucleotides read TGTGCCAGCAGTTATCACACAGGGGGCTATGGCTACACCTTC. Its translation: CASSYHTGGYGYTF.

The J gene is TRBJ2-3, the V gene TRBV7-9; 8 nucleotides match TRBD1. The germline CDR1 and CDR2 sequences are SEHNR and FQNEAQ (reference sequence). The ends lost 4 bases at V and 3 bases at J; junction bases unmatched: 6. There are 15 residues in the CDR3. The CDR3 nucleotides read TGTGCCAGCAGCTCCCGAGGGGACAGGACAGATACGCAGTATTTT. This gives the protein CASSSRGDRTDTQYF.

CDR3 sequence reads: CASSQEGQTSYEQYF. CDR3 nucleotide sequence: TGCGCCAGCAGCCAGGAGGGACAGACTTCCTACGAGCAGTACTTC. This chain uses TRBV4-1 with TRBJ2-7; possible D gene TRBD1, 7 bases. Germline V gene lookup returns CDR1 MGHRA and CDR2 YSYEKL. Trimming left V 3 bases short and J 1 base short, with 13 bases between. The CDR3 is 15 amino acids.

A few counts support this clonotype. The V call is TRBV7-3, the J call TRBJ2-1; TRBD2 agrees at 10 bases. CDR1 is SGHTA and CDR2 is FQGTGA in the germline V gene. The CDR3 sequence is 14 residues long. V shed 5 bases, J shed 5 bases, and the junction held 3 bases outside the gene matches. In nucleotides, the CDR3 is TGTGCCAGCAGCCCAGCGGGGGGGAACAATGAGCAGTTCTTC. Its protein product is CASSPAGGNNEQFF.

Of note for this clonotype: The CDR3 does not close with the conserved phenylalanine or tryptophan, likely indicating a read error. The limits of the CDR3 on the DNA are not certain, so only TCRdb's listed CDR3 is given. The chain carries TRBV6-1 and TRBJ2-7; the table's D call of TRBD1 was not tested on the DNA. A total of 13 residues make up the CDR3, ends included. CDR1 MNHNS and CDR2 SASEGT come from the germline V gene. This chain's CDR3 is CASSAPSRRNGSL.

This clonotype appeared once. V gene TRBV7-9 combines with J gene TRBJ1-6, with D possibly being TRBD1 (6 bases). The CDR3 contains 16 residues. With 5 bases removed from V and 7 bases from J, the gap between germline ends came to 18 bases. Germline CDR1 reads SEHNR; CDR2 reads FQNEAQ (reference sequence). This chain's CDR3 is CASSRTVTSLNSPLHF. The CDR3 DNA reads as TGTGCCAGCAGCAGGACAGTTACCTCACTGAATTCACCCCTCCACTTT.

Of note for this clonotype: One junction end disagrees with the germline gene, perhaps due to a read error. The chain uses TRBV6-1 and TRBJ1-5, with D unclear. Germline values: CDR1 MNHNS, CDR2 SASEGT. This CDR3 comprises 14 residues. The CDR3 loop reads CASSEFSSSQPQHF. DNA for the CDR3: TGTGCCAGCAGTGAATTTAGCAGCAGTCAGCCCCAGCATTTT.

The V call is TRBV27, the J call TRBJ2-7, with 10 bases fitting TRBD2. The CDR3 length is 14 residues. The germline gives CDR1 MNHEY, CDR2 SMNVEV (reference sequence). The trim removed 4 bases at V and 6 bases at J, leaving 6 bases unmatched. The CDR3 is CASSSSGSGGEQYF. The DNA for the CDR3 is TGTGCCAGCAGTTCTAGCGGGAGCGGAGGCGAGCAGTACTTC.

The J gene is TRBJ2-1, the V gene TRBV7-8; D is possibly TRBD1 (6 bases). Trimming left V 10 bases short and J 5 bases short, with 15 bases between. Germline V gene sequence: CDR1 SGHVS, CDR2 FQNEAQ. The length of the CDR3 is 13 residues. CDR3 in DNA: TGTGCCACGCGACAGGCCCCCCACAATGAGCAGTTCTTC. This translates into CATRQAPHNEQFF.

The CDR3 DNA follows: TGTGCCAGCAGGGAGGCGGGTGGCTCGATTGAAAAACTGTTTTTT. It is translated as CASREAGGSIEKLFF. The J gene is TRBJ1-4, the V gene TRBV6-4; no clear D. Germline CDR1 MRHNA, CDR2 SNTAGT. Trimming pared 6 bases from V and 7 bases from J, leaving 18 bases between. This CDR3 contains 15 residues.

This clonotype came up many times. V gene TRBV11-2 combines with J gene TRBJ1-2, with D possibly TRBD1 on 6 matching bases. Germline V CDR1 and CDR2: SGHAT, FQNNGV. The CDR3 covers 14 residues. V lost 1 base, J lost 0 bases, and 6 bases lay in between. CDR3 bases: TGTGCCAGCAGCTTAGGACAGGCTAACTATGGCTACACCTTC. This sequence encodes CASSLGQANYGYTF.

The chain couples TRBV27 to TRBJ2-2; no clear D gene. Trimming pared 6 bases from V and 7 bases from J, leaving 6 bases between. The CDR3 has 11 residues. Per germline, CDR1 MNHEY and CDR2 SMNVEV (reference sequence). CDR3 residues: CASRASGELFF. CDR3 sequence (DNA): TGTGCCAGCAGAGCGAGCGGGGAGCTGTTTTTT.

This clonotype came up a few times. This chain uses TRBV19 with TRBJ1-2, with 8 bases matching TRBD1. This CDR3 region has 14 residues. V shed 8 bases and J 4 bases; nucleotides not matched to a gene: 9. CDR1 and CDR2 from the germline V gene are LNHDA and SQIVND (reference sequence). The CDR3 sequence: CASFGDRNFYGYTF. In nucleotides, the CDR3 is TGTGCCAGTTTTGGGGACAGGAACTTCTATGGCTACACCTTC.

V usage is TRBV6-8 and J usage is TRBJ1-5; 7 bases align to TRBD1. With V trimmed by 6 bases and J by 7 bases, 6 bases remained unmatched. The CDR3 contains 13 residues. Germline CDR1 is MNHGY and CDR2 is SAAAGT. The CDR3 bases are TGTGCCAGCAGCATACAGGGGATCCAGCCCCAGCATTTT. This translates into CASSIQGIQPQHF.

V gene TRBV7-9 combines with J gene TRBJ2-1; TRBD2 aligns across 7 bases. In germline, CDR1 is SEHNR, CDR2 FQNEAQ (reference sequence). The CDR3 is 16 amino acids. V lost 7 bases, J lost 7 bases, and 16 bases stayed unmatched. This chain's CDR3 is CASISGSMGLRNEQFF. The CDR3 DNA is TGTGCCAGCATCTCCGGTTCGATGGGACTAAGGAATGAGCAGTTCTTC.

The sample holds many counts of this clonotype. The chain is built from TRBV7-2 and TRBJ2-3, with D tentatively TRBD2 (5 bases). From germline, CDR1 is SGHTA and CDR2 FQGNSA. Trimming left V 4 bases short and J 2 bases short, with 7 bases between. The length of the CDR3 is 13 residues. CDR3 sequence: CASSSLATDTQYF. Here the CDR3 DNA reads TGTGCCAGCAGCTCCCTAGCCACAGATACGCAGTATTTT.

This sequence joins TRBV6-1 and TRBJ2-7, with 10 positions matching TRBD1. The germline CDR1 and CDR2 sequences are MNHNS and SASEGT. CDR3 size: 16 residues. The V and J ends lost 2 bases and 2 bases, in that order; junction bases with no gene match: 6. For the CDR3, the DNA is TGTGCCAGCAGTGAACGGGGACAGGGGATGCCCTACGAGCAGTACTTC. Protein sequence: CASSERGQGMPYEQYF.

The chain has TRBV15 and TRBJ2-7, with D perhaps TRBD2 (5 bases). CDR3 length equals 17 residues. CDR1 is LNHNV and CDR2 is YYDKDF in the germline V gene (reference sequence). Trimming removed 0 bases at V and 5 bases at J, with 20 bases between. CDR3 residues: CATSREGPAEATHEQYF. CDR3 DNA: TGTGCCACCAGCAGAGAGGGCCCAGCGGAGGCCACCCACGAGCAGTACTTC.

V gene TRBV6-1 combines with J gene TRBJ2-7; D gene uncertain. CDR1 is MNHNS, CDR2 SASEGT, per germline. V was cut by 4 bases and J by 4 bases, with 8 bases left in between. The CDR3 extends over 12 amino acids. CDR3 region: CASSVNRYEQYF. The DNA for the CDR3 is TGTGCCAGCAGTGTAAATAGGTACGAGCAGTACTTC.

This clonotype was seen a handful of times. This chain connects TRBV12-3 or TRBV12-4 to TRBJ2-2, with 11 positions matching TRBD1. The junction had 7 bases not matched to a gene; V was cut back by 5 bases and J by 2 bases. This CDR3 is 17 amino acids long. DNA for the CDR3: TGTGCCAGCAGTCCTTATCGGACAGGGGGCAACACCGGGGAGCTGTTTTTT. It codes for CASSPYRTGGNTGELFF.

The chain employs TRBV7-9 and TRBJ2-2; 7 bases are shared with TRBD2. The ends lost 4 bases at V and 4 bases at J; junction bases unmatched: 6. The germline gives CDR1 SEHNR, CDR2 FQNEAQ (reference sequence). The CDR3 runs 15 residues. The CDR3 loop is CASSSPGEGTGELFF. The DNA of the CDR3 is TGTGCCAGCAGCTCCCCGGGGGAGGGCACCGGGGAGCTGTTTTTT.

This chain uses TRBV10-3 with TRBJ2-1; 9 bases line up with TRBD1. The length of the CDR3 is 15 residues. Germline trimming cut 6 bases from V and 7 bases from J; bases unmatched to any gene: 10. Looked up from germline, CDR1 is ENHRY and CDR2 is SYGVKD. The CDR3 DNA is TGTGCCATCAGGGATTTGGGACAGGGCAAAAATGAGCAGTTCTTC. This translates into CAIRDLGQGKNEQFF.

This clonotype was detected a few times. This rearrangement joins TRBV12-3 or TRBV12-4 to TRBJ2-5; TRBD2 matches 7 bases. The CDR3 contains 15 residues. V dropped 6 bases and J dropped 4; count of bases not matched to a gene: 11. CDR3 coding DNA: TGTGCCAGCAGCCCCATGGCGGGAGCGGGAGAGACCCAGTACTTC. Amino acid sequence: CASSPMAGAGETQYF.

The chain combines TRBV6-2 or TRBV6-3 with TRBJ1-2, with 7 bases matching TRBD1. V dropped 0 bases and J dropped 2; count of bases not matched to a gene: 3. CDR3 length: 15 residues. The germline V gene encodes CDR1 MNHEY and CDR2 SVGEGT. CDR3 in amino acids: CASSYSDRDNYGYTF. CDR3 nucleotide sequence: TGTGCCAGCAGTTACTCTGACAGGGACAACTATGGCTACACCTTC.

As concerns this clonotype: Germline is not matched at one junction end, which may reflect a read error. The V and J genes are TRBV7-6 and TRBJ1-3; a possible D gene is TRBD1 (6 bases). This CDR3 has 15 amino acids. Germline values: CDR1 SGHVS, CDR2 FNYEAQ. The chain's CDR3 is CASSLEGEAGNTIYF. In nucleotides, the CDR3 is TGTGCCAGCAGTTTAGAGGGGGAAGCTGGAAACACCATATATTTT.

The chain carries TRBV7-9 and TRBJ2-3; D gene uncertain. CDR1 SEHNR and CDR2 FQNEAQ come from the germline V gene (reference sequence). The CDR3 runs to 12 residues. Trimming took 7 bases from V and 0 from J, leaving 5 bases between them. The CDR3 spells CASTDSTDTQYF. The CDR3 DNA follows: TGTGCCAGCACGGACAGCACAGATACGCAGTATTTT.

This clonotype showed up just a few times. The chain is built from TRBV7-8 and TRBJ2-2; TRBD1 matches 8 bases. There are 15 residues in the CDR3. Looked up from germline, CDR1 is SGHVS and CDR2 is FQNEAQ. The trim removed 2 bases at V and 4 bases at J, leaving 3 bases unmatched. The CDR3 region has the DNA TGTGCCAGCAGCTTAACAGGGGGAGTCACCGGGGAGCTGTTTTTT. Translated, it gives CASSLTGGVTGELFF.